These T cell receptor beta chains were read from a single sample in a study of cytomegalovirus exposure and HLA in healthy donors. Data came from immunoSEQ multiplex PCR; TCRdb stores just in-frame clones and leaves some out. The sample comprises about 160,000 clones, 80% to 85% of which are singletons, and roughly 1.9% rests with the top ten. The sequenced sample consisted of PBMCs. These TCRs come from a man younger than 35 in good health and CMV-seronegative. CDR3s include the opening cysteine and the closing phenylalanine or tryptophan. A D gene is named only where the DNA matches it firmly.

v_gene	d_gene	j_gene	CDR3aa	CDR3nt
TRBV27	TRBD2	TRBJ2-5	CASSLGLAGGETQYF	TGTGCCAGCAGTTTAGGACTAGCGGGAGGGGAGACCCAGTACTTC
TRBV27	NA	TRBJ2-7	CASRPGGANSNGYEQYF	TGTGCCAGCAGGCCGGGGGGCGCAAATTCGAATGGCTACGAGCAGTACTTC
TRBV5-1	NA	TRBJ2-7	CASKEGPASYEQYF	TGCGCCAGCAAGGAGGGGCCGGCCTCCTACGAGCAGTACTTC
TRBV19	NA	TRBJ2-1	CASSIGLAREQFF	TGTGCCAGTAGTATTGGACTCGCCCGTGAGCAGTTCTTC
TRBV4-1	TRBD2	TRBJ2-5	CASSQGLAGDWETQYF	TGCGCCAGCAGCCAGGGTCTAGCGGGAGATTGGGAGACCCAGTACTTC
TRBV9	TRBD2	TRBJ2-1	CASSVGASGGNEQFF	TGTGCCAGCAGCGTAGGGGCTAGCGGAGGGAATGAGCAGTTCTTC
TRBV19	TRBD2	TRBJ2-1	CASSTHGGGNEQFF	TGTGCCAGTAGTACCCACGGGGGGGGGAATGAGCAGTTCTTC
TRBV18	NA	TRBJ2-1	CASSPRVGGRGYNEQFF	TGTGCCAGCTCACCACGAGTCGGTGGCAGGGGTTACAATGAGCAGTTCTTC
TRBV5-6	TRBD1	TRBJ2-7	CASSPPGGSYEQYF	TGTGCCAGCAGCCCGCCAGGGGGCTCCTACGAGCAGTACTTC
TRBV6-6	TRBD1	TRBJ2-3	CASRTRQGYGTDTQYF	TGTGCCAGCAGAACCCGACAGGGTTACGGCACAGATACGCAGTATTTT
TRBV30	TRBD1	TRBJ2-2	CAYPQLSGTGGVGELFF	TGTGCCTATCCGCAACTCTCCGGGACAGGGGGCGTCGGGGAGCTGTTTTTT
TRBV5-1	NA	TRBJ1-1	CASSFRQLFKPNTEAFF	TGCGCCAGCAGCTTCCGACAGCTTTTTAAACCGAACACTGAAGCTTTCTTT
TRBV9	NA	TRBJ2-3	CASAVGSRTDTQYF	TGTGCCAGCGCGGTTGGCAGCCGCACAGATACGCAGTATTTT
TRBV5-8	NA	TRBJ1-5	CASTMNQPQHF	TGTGCCAGCACCATGAATCAGCCCCAGCATTTT
TRBV7-6	NA	TRBJ2-5	CASSINLVQGGTGETQYF	TGTGCCAGCAGCATAAATCTGGTGCAAGGCGGGACCGGAGAGACCCAGTACTTC